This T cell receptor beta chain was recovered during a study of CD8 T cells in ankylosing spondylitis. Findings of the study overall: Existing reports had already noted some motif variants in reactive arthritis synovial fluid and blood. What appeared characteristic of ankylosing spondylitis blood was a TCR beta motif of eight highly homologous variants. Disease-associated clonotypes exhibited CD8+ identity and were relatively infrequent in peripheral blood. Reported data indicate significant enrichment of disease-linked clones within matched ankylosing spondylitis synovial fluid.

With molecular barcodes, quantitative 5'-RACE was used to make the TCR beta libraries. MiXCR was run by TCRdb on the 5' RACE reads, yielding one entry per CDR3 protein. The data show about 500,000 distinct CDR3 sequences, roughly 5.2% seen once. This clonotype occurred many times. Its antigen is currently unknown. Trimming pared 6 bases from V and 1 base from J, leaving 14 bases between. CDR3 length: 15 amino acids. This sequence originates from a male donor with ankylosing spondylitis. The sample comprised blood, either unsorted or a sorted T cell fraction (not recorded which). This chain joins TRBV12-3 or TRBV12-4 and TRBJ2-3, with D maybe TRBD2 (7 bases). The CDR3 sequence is CASSQPGGRTDTQYF. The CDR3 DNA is TGTGCCAGCAGCCAACCCGGGGGGCGCACAGATACGCAGTATTTT.